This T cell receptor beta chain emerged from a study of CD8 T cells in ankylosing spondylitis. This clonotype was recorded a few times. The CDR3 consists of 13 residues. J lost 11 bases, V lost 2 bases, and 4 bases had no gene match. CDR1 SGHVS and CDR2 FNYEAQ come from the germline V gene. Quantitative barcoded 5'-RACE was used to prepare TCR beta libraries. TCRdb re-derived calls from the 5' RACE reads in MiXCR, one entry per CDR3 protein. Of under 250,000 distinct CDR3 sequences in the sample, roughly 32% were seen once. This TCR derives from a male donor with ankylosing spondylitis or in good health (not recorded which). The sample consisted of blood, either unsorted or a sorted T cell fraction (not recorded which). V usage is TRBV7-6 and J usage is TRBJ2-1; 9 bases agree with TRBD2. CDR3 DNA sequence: TGTGCCAGCAGCTTATCAGGACTAGCGAAGCAGTTCTTC. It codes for CASSLSGLAKQFF. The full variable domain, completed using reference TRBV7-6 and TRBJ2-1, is GAGVSQSPRYKVTKRGQDVALRCDPISGHVSLYWYRQALGQGPEFLTYFNYEAQQDKSGLPNDRFSAERPEGSISTLTIQRTEQRDSAMYRCASSLSGLAKQFFGPGTRLTVL.